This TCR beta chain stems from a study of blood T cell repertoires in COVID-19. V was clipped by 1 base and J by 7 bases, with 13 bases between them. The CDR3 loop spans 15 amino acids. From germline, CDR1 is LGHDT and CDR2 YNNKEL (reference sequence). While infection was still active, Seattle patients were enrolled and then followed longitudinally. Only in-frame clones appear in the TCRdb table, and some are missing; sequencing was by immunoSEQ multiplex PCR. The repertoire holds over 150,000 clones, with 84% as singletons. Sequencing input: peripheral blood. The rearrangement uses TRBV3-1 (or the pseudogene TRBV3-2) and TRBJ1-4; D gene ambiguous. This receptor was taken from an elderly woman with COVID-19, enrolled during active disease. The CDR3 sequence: CASSQGQWAGEKLFF. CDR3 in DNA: TGTGCCAGCAGCCAAGGGCAGTGGGCCGGTGAAAAACTGTTTTTT.